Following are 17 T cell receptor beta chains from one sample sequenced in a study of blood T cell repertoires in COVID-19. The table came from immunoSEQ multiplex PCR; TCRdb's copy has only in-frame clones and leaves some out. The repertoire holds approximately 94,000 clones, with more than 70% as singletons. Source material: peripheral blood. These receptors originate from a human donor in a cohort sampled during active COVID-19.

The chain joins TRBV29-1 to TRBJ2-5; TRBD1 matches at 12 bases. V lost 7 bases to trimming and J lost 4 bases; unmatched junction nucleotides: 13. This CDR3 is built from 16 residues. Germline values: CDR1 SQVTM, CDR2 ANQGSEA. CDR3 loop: CSAGTGGKPAGETQYF. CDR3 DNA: TGCAGCGCCGGGACAGGGGGCAAGCCCGCGGGAGAGACCCAGTACTTC.

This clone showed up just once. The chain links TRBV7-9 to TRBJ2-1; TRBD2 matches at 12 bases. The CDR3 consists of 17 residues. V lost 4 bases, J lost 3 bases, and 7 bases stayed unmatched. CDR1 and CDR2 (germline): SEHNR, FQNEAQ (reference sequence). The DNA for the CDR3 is TGTGCCAGCAGCTCCCCGGGACTAGCGGGTATCTACAATGAGCAGTTCTTC. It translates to CASSSPGLAGIYNEQFF. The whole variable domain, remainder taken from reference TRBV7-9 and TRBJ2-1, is DTGVSQNPRHKITKRGQNVTFRCDPISEHNRLYWYRQTLGQGPEFLTYFQNEAQLEKSRLLSDRFSAERPKGSFSTLEIQRTEQGDSAMYLCASSSPGLAGIYNEQFFGPGTRLTVL.

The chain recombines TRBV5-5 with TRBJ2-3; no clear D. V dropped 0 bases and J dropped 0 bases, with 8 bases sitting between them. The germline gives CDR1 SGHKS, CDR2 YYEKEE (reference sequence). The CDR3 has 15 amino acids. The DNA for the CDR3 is TGTGCCAGCAGCTTGGTCCCCGCGAGCACAGATACGCAGTATTTT. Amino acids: CASSLVPASTDTQYF.

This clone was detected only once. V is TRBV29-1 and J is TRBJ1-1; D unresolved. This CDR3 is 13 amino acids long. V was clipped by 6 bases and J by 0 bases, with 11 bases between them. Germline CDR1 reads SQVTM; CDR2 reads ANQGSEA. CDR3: CSVSRELNTEAFF. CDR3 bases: TGCAGCGTCTCCCGGGAGCTGAACACTGAAGCTTTCTTT. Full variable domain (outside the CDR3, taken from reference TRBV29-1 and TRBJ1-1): SAVISQKPSRDICQRGTSLTIQCQVDSQVTMMFWYRQQPGQSLTLIATANQGSEATYESGFVIDKFPISRPNLTFSTLTVSNMSPEDSSIYLCSVSRELNTEAFFGQGTRLTVV.

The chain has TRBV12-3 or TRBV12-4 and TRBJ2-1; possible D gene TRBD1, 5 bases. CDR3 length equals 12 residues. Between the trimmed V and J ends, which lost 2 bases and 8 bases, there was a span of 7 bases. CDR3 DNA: TGTGCCAGCAGTTTATGGGGCGATGAGCAGTTCTTC. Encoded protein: CASSLWGDEQFF.

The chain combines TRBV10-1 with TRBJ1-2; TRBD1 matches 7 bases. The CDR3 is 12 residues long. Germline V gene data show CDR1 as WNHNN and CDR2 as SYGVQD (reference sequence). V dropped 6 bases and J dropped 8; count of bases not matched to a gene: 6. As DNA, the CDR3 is TGCGCCAGCAGCCGACAGGGTCCGGGCTACACCTTC. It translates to CASSRQGPGYTF.

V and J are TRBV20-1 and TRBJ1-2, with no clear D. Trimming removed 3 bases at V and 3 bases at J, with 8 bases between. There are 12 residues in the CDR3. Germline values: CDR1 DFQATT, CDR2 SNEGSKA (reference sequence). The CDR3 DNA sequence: TGCAGTGCTAGTTTGGGAGACTATGGCTACACCTTC. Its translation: CSASLGDYGYTF.

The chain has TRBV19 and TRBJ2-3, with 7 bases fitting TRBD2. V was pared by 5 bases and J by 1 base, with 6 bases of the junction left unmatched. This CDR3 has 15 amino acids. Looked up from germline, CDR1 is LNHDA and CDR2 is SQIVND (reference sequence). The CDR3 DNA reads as TGTGCCAGTAGTCGTAGTGGGGGGGGCACAGATACGCAGTATTTT. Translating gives CASSRSGGGTDTQYF.

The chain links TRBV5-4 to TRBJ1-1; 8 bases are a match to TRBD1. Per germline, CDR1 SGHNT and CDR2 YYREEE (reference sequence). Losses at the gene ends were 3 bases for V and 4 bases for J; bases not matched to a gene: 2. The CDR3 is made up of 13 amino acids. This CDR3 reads CASSSTGGTEAFF. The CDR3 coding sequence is TGTGCCAGCAGCTCCACAGGGGGCACTGAAGCTTTCTTT.

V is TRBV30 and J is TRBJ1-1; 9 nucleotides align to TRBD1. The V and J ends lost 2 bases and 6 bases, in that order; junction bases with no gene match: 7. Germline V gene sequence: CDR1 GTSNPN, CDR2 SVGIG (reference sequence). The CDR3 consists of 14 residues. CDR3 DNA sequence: TGTGCCTGGAGTTCGACAGGGGGAACGGCTGAAGCTTTCTTT. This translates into CAWSSTGGTAEAFF.

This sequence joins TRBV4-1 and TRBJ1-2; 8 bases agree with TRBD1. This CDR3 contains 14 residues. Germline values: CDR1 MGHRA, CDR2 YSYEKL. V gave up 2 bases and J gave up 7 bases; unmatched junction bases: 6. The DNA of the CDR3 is TGCGCCAGCAGCCAAACAGGGGGTGGTTTTGGCTACACCTTC. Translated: CASSQTGGGFGYTF.

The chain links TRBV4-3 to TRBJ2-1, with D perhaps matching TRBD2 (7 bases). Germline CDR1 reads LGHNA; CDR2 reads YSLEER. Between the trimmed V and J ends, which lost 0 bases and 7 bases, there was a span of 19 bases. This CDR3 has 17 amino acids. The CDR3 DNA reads TGCGCCAGCAGCCAAGACTCCGGGGGAGGGGGGGAAAATGAGCAGTTCTTC. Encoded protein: CASSQDSGGGGENEQFF.

The CDR3 spells CASSSPSGGARGDIQYF. CDR3 sequence (DNA): TGTGCCAGCAGTTCTCCTAGCGGGGGTGCCAGGGGGGACATTCAGTACTTC. The V and J genes are TRBV7-2 and TRBJ2-4; 10 positions agree with TRBD2. Germline CDR1 and CDR2: SGHTA and FQGNSA. The CDR3 sequence is 17 residues long. With V trimmed by 6 bases and J by 8 bases, 16 bases remained unmatched.

CDR3 sequence reads: CASSLGGGGYNEQFF. In DNA, the CDR3 is TGTGCCAGCAGCTTAGGAGGCGGGGGTTACAATGAGCAGTTCTTC. The gene calls are TRBV7-6 and TRBJ2-1; 7 bases agree with TRBD2. Germline V gives CDR1 SGHVS, CDR2 FNYEAQ. This CDR3 comprises 15 residues. The trim removed 1 base at V and 4 bases at J, leaving 4 bases unmatched.

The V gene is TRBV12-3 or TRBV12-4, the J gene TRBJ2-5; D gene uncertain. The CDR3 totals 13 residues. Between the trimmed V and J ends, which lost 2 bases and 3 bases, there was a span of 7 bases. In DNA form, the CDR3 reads TGTGCCAGCAGTTTACGCGGAGAAGAGACCCAGTACTTC. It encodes CASSLRGEETQYF.

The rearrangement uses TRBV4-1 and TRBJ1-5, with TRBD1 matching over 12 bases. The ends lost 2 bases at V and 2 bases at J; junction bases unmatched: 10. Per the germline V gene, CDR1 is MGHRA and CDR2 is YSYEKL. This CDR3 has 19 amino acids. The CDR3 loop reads CASSQYLGQGAQGNQPQHF. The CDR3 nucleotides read TGCGCCAGCAGCCAATATTTGGGACAGGGGGCGCAAGGCAATCAGCCCCAGCATTTT.

CDR3 amino acids: CASSLTSIETQYF. DNA of the CDR3: TGTGCCAGTTCCCTAACTAGCATTGAGACCCAGTACTTC. The chain is built from TRBV10-3 and TRBJ2-5, with D perhaps TRBD2 (6 bases). The V gene lost 10 bases and the J gene lost 5 bases, with 17 bases spanning the gap. Germline values: CDR1 ENHRY, CDR2 SYGVKD. This CDR3 has 13 amino acids.